This T cell receptor (beta chain) was observed in a study of blood T cell repertoires in COVID-19. Background on the study: Sites in the United States, Italy and Spain provided acute and convalescent COVID-19 samples. From T cells, B-cell-depleted T cells, or PBMCs came the material, which was cDNA or gDNA.

Seattle patient enrollment occurred during active infection, with longitudinal follow-up thereafter. CDR3 length: 19 amino acids. Germline CDR1 is SGHAT and CDR2 is FQNNGV. Germline trimming cut 3 bases from V and 5 bases from J; bases unmatched to any gene: 12. Original processing methods: Cell counts per sample came from amplifying reference gene primers. The protocol was immunoSEQ multiplex PCR, while the TCRdb copy is restricted to in-frame clones and leaves out a portion. V, J and clone size derive from that table, while D and trimming were established from the DNA sequence. The data show under 100,000 clones, around nine tenths seen once.

The source of this sequence is a man between 60 and 70 years old with COVID-19, enrolled during active disease. The sequenced sample was peripheral blood. The chain combines TRBV11-2 with TRBJ2-2, with 13 bases identical to TRBD2. This CDR3 reads CASSLVFGGGLAGTGELFF. The CDR3 nucleotides are TGTGCCAGCAGCTTGGTTTTCGGGGGGGGACTAGCGGGAACCGGGGAGCTGTTTTTT. Variable domain in full (rest from reference TRBV11-2 and TRBJ2-2): EAGVAQSPRYKIIEKRQSVAFWCNPISGHATLYWYQQILGQGPKLLIQFQNNGVVDDSQLPKDRFSAERLKGVDSTLKIQPAKLEDSAVYLCASSLVFGGGLAGTGELFFGEGSRLTVL.